Below are 9 T cell receptor beta chains sequenced from a single sample in a study of OX40 agonist ivuxolimab in advanced cancers. Produced via immunoSEQ multiplex PCR; TCRdb's table is partial and in-frame only. The table lists approximately 90,000 clones, about 91% of them singletons. The sequencing here drew on CD4+ or CD8+ T cells sorted from blood, taken in a trial of the OX40 agonist ivuxolimab. Receptors originate from an adult with an advanced solid tumor such as melanoma, head and neck, liver or kidney cancer.

The chain couples TRBV30 to TRBJ2-3; no clear D. From germline, CDR1 is GTSNPN and CDR2 SVGIG (reference sequence). The CDR3 is made up of 14 amino acids. V shed 3 bases and J shed 5 bases, with 15 bases lying between them. Here the CDR3 reads CAWRDQSRGDTQYF. In nucleotides, the CDR3 is TGTGCCTGGAGGGACCAATCGAGAGGAGATACGCAGTATTTT.

The CDR3: CASRSGLAGEDPEQYF. The CDR3 bases are TGTGCCAGCAGATCGGGACTAGCGGGAGAGGACCCCGAGCAGTACTTC. J is TRBJ2-7 and V is TRBV2; 14 bases are shared with TRBD2. Germline values: CDR1 SNHLY, CDR2 FYNNEI. V shed 6 bases, J shed 6 bases, and the junction held 10 bases outside the gene matches. The CDR3 is 16 residues long.

The gene calls are TRBV5-1 and TRBJ2-5; perhaps TRBD2 as D (7 bases). CDR1 and CDR2 (germline): SGHRS, YFSETQ. This CDR3 has 14 amino acids. V lost 3 bases to trimming and J lost 2 bases, with 11 bases between them. The CDR3: CASSSGGPQETQYF. In DNA, the CDR3 is TGCGCCAGCAGCTCGGGGGGCCCACAAGAGACCCAGTACTTC.

Turning to this clone: The same CDR3 is also encoded by other DNA sequences in this sample. This chain connects TRBV18 to TRBJ2-7; 10 bases line up with TRBD2. This CDR3 contains 15 residues. CDR1 is KGHSH, CDR2 LQKENI, per germline. V was pared by 2 bases and J by 4 bases, with 5 bases of the junction left unmatched. The CDR3 protein is CASSPASGSFYEQYF. CDR3 nucleotides: TGTGCCAGCTCACCAGCTAGCGGGAGCTTTTACGAGCAGTACTTC.

V and J are TRBV7-2 and TRBJ2-1; D gene uncertain. The CDR3 spans 15 residues. V gave up 2 bases and J gave up 6 bases, with 14 bases separating them. Germline CDR1 SGHTA, CDR2 FQGNSA. CDR3 protein: CASSLRQTLRNEQFF. DNA for the CDR3: TGTGCCAGCAGCTTAAGACAAACGCTTCGCAATGAGCAGTTCTTC.

This clone was seen once. The gene calls are TRBV7-2 and TRBJ1-5; tentatively, D is TRBD1 (6 bases). CDR3 length: 18 residues. The germline gives CDR1 SGHTA, CDR2 FQGNSA. Trimming shortened V by 1 base and J by 7 bases, and 23 bases separated the two germline ends. Here the CDR3 reads CASSLDTSPGALSQPQHF. The CDR3 DNA reads TGTGCCAGCAGCTTAGACACCTCGCCAGGGGCCCTGAGCCAGCCCCAGCATTTT.

The rearrangement joins TRBV7-9 to TRBJ2-7; D may correspond to TRBD1 or TRBD2 (6 bases each). This CDR3 spans 19 amino acids. V was trimmed by 1 base and J by 5 bases, leaving 27 bases between them. Per the germline V gene, CDR1 is SEHNR and CDR2 is FQNEAQ (reference sequence). The CDR3 DNA reads TGTGCCAGCAGCTTAGTTACCTCCTTGGGGGGCCGGTTTGGAGACGAGCAGTACTTC. The encoded protein is CASSLVTSLGGRFGDEQYF.

The chain has TRBV5-1 and TRBJ2-6; D remains ambiguous. CDR1 is SGHRS and CDR2 is YFSETQ in the germline V gene. The V end lost 0 bases, the J end lost 2 bases, and 9 bases lay between the germline ends. The length of the CDR3 is 16 residues. The CDR3 loop is CASSLGQLPGANVLTF. CDR3 DNA: TGCGCCAGCAGCTTGGGACAACTGCCTGGGGCCAACGTCCTGACTTTC.

This chain uses TRBV6-1 with TRBJ1-6; tentative D call: TRBD1 (6 bases). From germline, CDR1 is MNHNS and CDR2 SASEGT. The CDR3 contains 13 residues. V was pared by 4 bases and J by 8 bases, with 9 bases between. The CDR3 nucleotides are TGTGCCAGCAGTGCCCACAGGGATTCACCCCTCCACTTT. This translates into CASSAHRDSPLHF.